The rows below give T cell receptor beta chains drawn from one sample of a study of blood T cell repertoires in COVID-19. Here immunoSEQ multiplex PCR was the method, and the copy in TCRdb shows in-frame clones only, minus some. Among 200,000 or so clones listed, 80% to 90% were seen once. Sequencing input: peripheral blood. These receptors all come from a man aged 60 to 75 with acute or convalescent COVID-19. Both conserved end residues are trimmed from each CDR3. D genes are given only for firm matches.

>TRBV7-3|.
ASSLNGAIQETQY
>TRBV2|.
ASSDRRGDQPQH
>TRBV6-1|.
ASSDRPEPYSNQPQH
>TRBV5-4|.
ASSFSAQGETQY
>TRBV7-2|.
ASRPTGSYEQY
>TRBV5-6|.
ASSLAAAGELF
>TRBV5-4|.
ASSLNTGSSYNEQF
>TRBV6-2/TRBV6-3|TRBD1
ASSSRDRAYNEQF
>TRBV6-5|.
ASSTEPGKNYEQY
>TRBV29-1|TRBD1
SVEDGTDEQY
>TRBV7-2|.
ASSLGSLGGETQY
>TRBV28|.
ASSRLVTYNEQF
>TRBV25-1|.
ASTSPDGNEQF
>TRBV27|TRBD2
ASRSASGNNEQF
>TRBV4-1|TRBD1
ASSQDRDRFTATNEKLF
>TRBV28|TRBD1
ASSLPGQGAPNGYT
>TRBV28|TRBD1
ASSWVWGTGSYNEQF
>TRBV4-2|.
ASSQDRRSSLETQY
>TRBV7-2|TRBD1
ASSVDRGANIQY
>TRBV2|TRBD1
ASSPLGTGGYEQY
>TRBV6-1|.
ASSSPQSNEKLF
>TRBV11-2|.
ASSLGGLSYNEQF
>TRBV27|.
ASSLSDSNQPQH
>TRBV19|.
ASSKYTDTQY
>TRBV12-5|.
ASGLRRERQDTQY
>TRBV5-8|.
ASSLAGGPNTGELF
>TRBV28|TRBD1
ASSFRQGAANEKLF
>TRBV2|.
ASSEGGLAPGAF
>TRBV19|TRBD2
ASSIFSTGTRVNEQF